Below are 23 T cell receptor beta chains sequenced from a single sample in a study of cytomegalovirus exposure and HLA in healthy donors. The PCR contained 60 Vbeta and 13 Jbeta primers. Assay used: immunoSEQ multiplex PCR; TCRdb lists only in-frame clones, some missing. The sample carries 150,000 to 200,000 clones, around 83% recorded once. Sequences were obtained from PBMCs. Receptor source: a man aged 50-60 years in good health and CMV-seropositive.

CDR3 in amino acids: CASSRDGGQETQYF. For the CDR3, the DNA is TGTGCCAGCAGCCGTGACGGAGGCCAAGAGACCCAGTACTTC. This chain uses TRBV7-3 with TRBJ2-5, with a tentative D call TRBD2 (5 bases). There are 14 residues in the CDR3. V lost 5 bases and J 1 base, leaving 11 bases between the germline ends. Germline loops: CDR1 SGHTA, CDR2 FQGTGA.

CDR3 DNA: TGTGCCAGCACCACACGGGAGGTCTACGAGCAGTACGTC. This translates into CASTTREVYEQYV. V usage is TRBV5-4 and J usage is TRBJ2-7; 7 nucleotides line up with TRBD2. V trimming: 6 bases; J trimming: 3 bases; junction bases outside the gene matches: 6. This CDR3 spans 13 amino acids. Germline V CDR1 and CDR2: SGHNT, YYREEE (reference sequence).

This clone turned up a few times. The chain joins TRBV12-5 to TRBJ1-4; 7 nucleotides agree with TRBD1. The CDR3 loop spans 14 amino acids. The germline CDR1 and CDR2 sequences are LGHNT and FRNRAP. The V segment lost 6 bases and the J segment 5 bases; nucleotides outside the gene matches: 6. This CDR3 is CASGWDRENEKLFF. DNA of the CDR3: TGTGCTAGTGGGTGGGACAGAGAAAATGAAAAACTGTTTTTT.

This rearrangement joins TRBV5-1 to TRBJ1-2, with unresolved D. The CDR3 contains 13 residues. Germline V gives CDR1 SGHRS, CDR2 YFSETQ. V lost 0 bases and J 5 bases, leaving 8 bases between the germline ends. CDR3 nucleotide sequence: TGCGCCAGCAGCTTGGAGGGAGGTTATGGCTACACCTTC. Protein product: CASSLEGGYGYTF.

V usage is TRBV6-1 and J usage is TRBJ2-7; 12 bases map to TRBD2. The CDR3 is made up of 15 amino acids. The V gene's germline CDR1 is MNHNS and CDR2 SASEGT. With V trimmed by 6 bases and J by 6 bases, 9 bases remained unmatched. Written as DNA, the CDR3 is TGTGCCAGCAGGGAGACTAGCGGGAGTCTGTTCGAGCAGTACGTC. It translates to CASRETSGSLFEQYV.

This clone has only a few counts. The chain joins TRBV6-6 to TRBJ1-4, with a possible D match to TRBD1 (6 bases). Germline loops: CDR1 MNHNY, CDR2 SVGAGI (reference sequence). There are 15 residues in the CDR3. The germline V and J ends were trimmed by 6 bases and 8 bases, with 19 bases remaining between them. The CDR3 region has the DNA TGTGCCAGCAGCGGCCAACAGGGCCAAGAGGAAAAACTGTTTTTT. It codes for CASSGQQGQEEKLFF.

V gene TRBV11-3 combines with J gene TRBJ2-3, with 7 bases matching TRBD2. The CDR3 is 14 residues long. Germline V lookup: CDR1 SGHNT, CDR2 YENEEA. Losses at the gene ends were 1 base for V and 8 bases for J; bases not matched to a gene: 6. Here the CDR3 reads CASSLGRGVGTQYF. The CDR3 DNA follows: TGTGCCAGCAGCTTAGGCCGGGGGGTAGGTACGCAGTATTTT.

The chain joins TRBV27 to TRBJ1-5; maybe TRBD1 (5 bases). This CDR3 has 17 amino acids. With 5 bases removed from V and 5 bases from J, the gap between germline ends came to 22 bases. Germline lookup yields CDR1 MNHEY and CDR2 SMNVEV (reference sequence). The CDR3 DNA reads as TGTGCCAGCAGTCAGGGACTGAACCCTCAAGGGGATCAGCCCCAGCATTTT. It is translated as CASSQGLNPQGDQPQHF.

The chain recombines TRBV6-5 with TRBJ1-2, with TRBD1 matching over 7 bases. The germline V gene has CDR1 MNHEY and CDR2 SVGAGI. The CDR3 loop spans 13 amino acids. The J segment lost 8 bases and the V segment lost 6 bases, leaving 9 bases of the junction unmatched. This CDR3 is CASRGRGPRGYTF. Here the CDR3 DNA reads TGTGCCAGCAGGGGTAGGGGGCCACGGGGCTACACCTTC.

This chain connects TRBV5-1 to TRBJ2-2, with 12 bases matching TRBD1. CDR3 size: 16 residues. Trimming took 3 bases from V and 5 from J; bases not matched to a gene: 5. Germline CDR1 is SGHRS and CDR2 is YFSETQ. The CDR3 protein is CASSSGTGGKTGELFF. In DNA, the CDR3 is TGCGCCAGCAGCTCGGGGACAGGGGGCAAAACCGGGGAGCTGTTTTTT.

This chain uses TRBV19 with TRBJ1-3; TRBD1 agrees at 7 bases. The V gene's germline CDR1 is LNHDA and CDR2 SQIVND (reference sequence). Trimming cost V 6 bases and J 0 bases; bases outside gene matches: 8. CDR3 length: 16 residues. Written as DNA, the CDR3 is TGTGCCAGTAGCCCGACCGACAGGGCCTCTGGAAACACCATATATTTT. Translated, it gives CASSPTDRASGNTIYF.

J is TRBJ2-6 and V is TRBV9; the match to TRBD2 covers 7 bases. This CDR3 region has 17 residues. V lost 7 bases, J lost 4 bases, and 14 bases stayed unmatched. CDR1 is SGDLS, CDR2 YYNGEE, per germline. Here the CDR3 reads CASSALAVLGGANVLTF. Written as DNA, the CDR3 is TGTGCCAGCTCCGCCCTAGCGGTACTAGGAGGGGCCAACGTCCTGACTTTC.

CDR3 in DNA: TGTGCCAGCAGCGCGAAAATCAATCAGCCCCAGCATTTT. Amino acid sequence: CASSAKINQPQHF. V gene TRBV6-4 combines with J gene TRBJ1-5; the D is unclear. The germline gives CDR1 MRHNA, CDR2 SNTAGT. The CDR3 contains 13 residues. Trimming shortened V by 6 bases and J by 3 bases, and 9 bases separated the two germline ends.

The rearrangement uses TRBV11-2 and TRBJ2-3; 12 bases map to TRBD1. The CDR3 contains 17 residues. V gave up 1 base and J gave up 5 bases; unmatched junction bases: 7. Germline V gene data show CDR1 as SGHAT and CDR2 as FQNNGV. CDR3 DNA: TGTGCCAGCAGCTTAGCAGGGACAGGGGGCCAGGGAGATACGCAGTATTTT. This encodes CASSLAGTGGQGDTQYF.

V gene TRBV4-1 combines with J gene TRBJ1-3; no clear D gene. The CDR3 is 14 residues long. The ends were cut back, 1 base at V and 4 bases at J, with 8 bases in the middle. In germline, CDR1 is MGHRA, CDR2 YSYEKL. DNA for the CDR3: TGCGCCAGCAGCCAAGCGGGGTCGGGAAACACCATATATTTT. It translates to CASSQAGSGNTIYF.

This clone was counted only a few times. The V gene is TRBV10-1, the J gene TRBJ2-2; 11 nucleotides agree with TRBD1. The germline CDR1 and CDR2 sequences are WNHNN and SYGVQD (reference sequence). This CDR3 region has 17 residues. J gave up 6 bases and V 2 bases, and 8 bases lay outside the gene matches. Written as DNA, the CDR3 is TGCGCCAGCAGTGAGGTCGCTAGGGGACAGGGGGCCGGGGAGCTGTTTTTT. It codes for CASSEVARGQGAGELFF.

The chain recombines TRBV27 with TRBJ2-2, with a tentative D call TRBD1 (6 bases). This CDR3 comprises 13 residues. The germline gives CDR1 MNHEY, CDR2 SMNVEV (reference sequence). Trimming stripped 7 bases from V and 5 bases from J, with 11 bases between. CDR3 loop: CASTRDRTGELFF. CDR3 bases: TGTGCCAGCACCAGAGACAGGACCGGGGAGCTGTTTTTT.

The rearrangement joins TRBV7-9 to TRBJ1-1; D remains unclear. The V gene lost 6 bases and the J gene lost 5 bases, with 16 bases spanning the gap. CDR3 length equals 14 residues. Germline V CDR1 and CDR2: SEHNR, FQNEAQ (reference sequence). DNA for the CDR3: TGTGCCAGCAGTCAAGGAACGGGTGGGACTGAAGCTTTCTTT. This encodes CASSQGTGGTEAFF. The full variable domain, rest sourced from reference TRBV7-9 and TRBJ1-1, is DTGVSQNPRHKITKRGQNVTFRCDPISEHNRLYWYRQTLGQGPEFLTYFQNEAQLEKSRLLSDRFSAERPKGSFSTLEIQRTEQGDSAMYLCASSQGTGGTEAFFGQGTRLTVV.

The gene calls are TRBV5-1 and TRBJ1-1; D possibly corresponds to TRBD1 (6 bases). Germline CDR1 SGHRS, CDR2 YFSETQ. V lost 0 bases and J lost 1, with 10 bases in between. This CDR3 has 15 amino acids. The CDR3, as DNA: TGCGCCAGCAGCTTGGTATGGGGGCAGAACACTGAAGCTTTCTTT. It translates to CASSLVWGQNTEAFF.

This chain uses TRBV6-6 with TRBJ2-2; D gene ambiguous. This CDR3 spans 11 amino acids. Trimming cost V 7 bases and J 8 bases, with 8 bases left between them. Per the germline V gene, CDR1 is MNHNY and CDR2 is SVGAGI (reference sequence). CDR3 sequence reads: CASNQWGELFF. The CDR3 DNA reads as TGTGCCAGCAACCAGTGGGGGGAGCTGTTTTTT.

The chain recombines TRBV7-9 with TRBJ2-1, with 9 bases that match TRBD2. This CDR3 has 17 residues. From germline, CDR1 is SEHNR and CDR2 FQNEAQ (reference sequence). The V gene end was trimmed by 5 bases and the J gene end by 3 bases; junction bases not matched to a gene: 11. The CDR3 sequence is CASSPRVAGALYNEQFF. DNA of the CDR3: TGTGCCAGCAGCCCCCGGGTAGCGGGAGCACTCTACAATGAGCAGTTCTTC. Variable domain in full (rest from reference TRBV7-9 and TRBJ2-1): DTGVSQNPRHKITKRGQNVTFRCDPISEHNRLYWYRQTLGQGPEFLTYFQNEAQLEKSRLLSDRFSAERPKGSFSTLEIQRTEQGDSAMYLCASSPRVAGALYNEQFFGPGTRLTVL.

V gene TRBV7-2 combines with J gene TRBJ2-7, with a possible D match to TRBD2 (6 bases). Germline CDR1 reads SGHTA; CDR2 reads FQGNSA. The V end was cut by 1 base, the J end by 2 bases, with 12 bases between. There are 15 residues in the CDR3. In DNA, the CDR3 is TGTGCCAGCAGCTTAGTATTCGGGGGAGCCTACGAGCAGTACTTC. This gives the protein CASSLVFGGAYEQYF.

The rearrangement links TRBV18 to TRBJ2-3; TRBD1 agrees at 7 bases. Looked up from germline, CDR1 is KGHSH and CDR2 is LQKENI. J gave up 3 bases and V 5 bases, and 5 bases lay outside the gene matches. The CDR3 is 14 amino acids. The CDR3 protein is CASSLHRGTDTQYF. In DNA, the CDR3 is TGTGCCAGCTCATTGCACAGGGGTACAGATACGCAGTATTTT.